One sample yielded the 9 T cell receptor beta chains listed below, sequenced in a study of human T cells and chemical hapten exposure. TCRdb recomputed calls from the RACE reads with MiXCR, one row per CDR3 protein. The sample holds some 360,000 distinct CDR3 sequences, approximately 5% seen once. Time point described: pre-sensitization, week 0. Treatment: therapeutic diphenylcyclopropenone sensitization with weekly scalp DPC. Material: whole blood, obtained in connection with sensitization to the hapten diphenylcyclopropenone (DPC). Source of these receptors: a woman between 45 and 65 years old with alopecia areata. Some clones in this sample may be carry-over from other donors' samples.

The table lists this clonotype with a few counts. The genes are TRBV28 and TRBJ1-3; no clear D gene. The CDR3 contains 16 residues. Germline CDR1 reads MDHEN; CDR2 reads SYDVKM. V lost 1 base and J lost 0, with 10 bases in between. For the CDR3, the DNA is TGTGCCAGCAGTTTATTTAGGGCTAACTCTGGAAACACCATATATTTT. Protein product: CASSLFRANSGNTIYF.

At least ten counts were recorded for this clonotype. This chain joins TRBV6-6 and TRBJ2-7; D not certain. Germline V lookup: CDR1 MNHNY, CDR2 SVGAGI (reference sequence). Trimming left V 5 bases short and J 3 bases short, with 5 bases between. The CDR3 runs to 11 residues. CDR3 DNA sequence: TGTGCCAGCAGTGGGTACTACGAGCAGTACTTC. Translating it yields CASSGYYEQYF.

The V gene is TRBV12-3 or TRBV12-4, the J gene TRBJ1-2; 9 nucleotides align to TRBD1. CDR3 length: 15 residues. With V trimmed by 6 bases and J by 4 bases, 9 bases remained unmatched. The CDR3 nucleotides are TGTGCCAGCAGGGTCCGGGACAGGGTTATCTATGGCTACACCTTC. It encodes CASRVRDRVIYGYTF.

In this sample, this clonotype turned up a few times. The chain recombines TRBV2 with TRBJ1-4, with 10 bases that match TRBD1. Germline values: CDR1 SNHLY, CDR2 FYNNEI. CDR3 length equals 15 residues. Trimming cost V 1 base and J 5 bases; bases outside gene matches: 1. For the CDR3, the DNA is TGTGCCAGCAGTGAAGAGGGACAGGGGAATGAAAAACTGTTTTTT. As protein: CASSEEGQGNEKLFF.

Ten or more counts support this clonotype. The chain has TRBV6-2 or TRBV6-3 and TRBJ2-7, with 7 bases lining up with TRBD2. Germline loops: CDR1 MNHEY, CDR2 SVGEGT. After removal of 2 bases from V and 2 bases from J, the junction contained 6 bases not matched to a gene. This CDR3 is 15 amino acids long. This CDR3 reads CASSYSSAGAYEQYF. CDR3 sequence (DNA): TGTGCCAGCAGTTACAGTTCTGCGGGGGCCTACGAGCAGTACTTC.

This clonotype was seen more than once but under ten times. The chain is built from TRBV7-9 and TRBJ1-2, with D possibly matching TRBD1 (5 bases). CDR1 is SEHNR, CDR2 FQNEAQ, per germline (reference sequence). The V end lost 3 bases, the J end lost 7 bases, and 27 bases lay between the germline ends. This CDR3 has 18 amino acids. CDR3: CASSLNFWGVRSPSGYTF. The CDR3 DNA is TGTGCCAGCAGCTTGAATTTTTGGGGGGTAAGGAGTCCTAGTGGCTACACCTTC.

This clonotype was seen a few times. V gene TRBV28 combines with J gene TRBJ2-7; TRBD1 matches 12 bases. V lost 6 bases to trimming and J lost 6 bases; unmatched junction nucleotides: 12. CDR3 size: 16 residues. The germline CDR1 and CDR2 sequences are MDHEN and SYDVKM. As DNA, the CDR3 is TGTGCCAGCAGCGGTAGTCCGGGACAGGGGGCCTCCGAGCAGTACTTC. Protein sequence: CASSGSPGQGASEQYF.

This clonotype was observed many times. This sequence joins TRBV20-1 and TRBJ1-1; no definite D call. V gave up 1 base and J gave up 3 bases, with 9 bases separating them. The CDR3 sequence is 13 residues long. The germline gives CDR1 DFQATT, CDR2 SNEGSKA (reference sequence). CDR3 in amino acids: CSARVDGDTEAFF. Here the CDR3 DNA reads TGCAGTGCTAGAGTAGACGGAGACACTGAAGCTTTCTTT.

This clonotype was seen only a few times. This chain uses TRBV29-1 with TRBJ1-3, with D uncertain. V was shortened by 4 bases and J by 4 bases, with 14 bases between the two germline ends. Germline values: CDR1 SQVTM, CDR2 ANQGSEA. The CDR3 length is 14 residues. The CDR3 spells CSVGVRGEGNTIYF. CDR3 DNA sequence: TGCAGCGTTGGAGTGAGAGGTGAAGGAAACACCATATATTTT.